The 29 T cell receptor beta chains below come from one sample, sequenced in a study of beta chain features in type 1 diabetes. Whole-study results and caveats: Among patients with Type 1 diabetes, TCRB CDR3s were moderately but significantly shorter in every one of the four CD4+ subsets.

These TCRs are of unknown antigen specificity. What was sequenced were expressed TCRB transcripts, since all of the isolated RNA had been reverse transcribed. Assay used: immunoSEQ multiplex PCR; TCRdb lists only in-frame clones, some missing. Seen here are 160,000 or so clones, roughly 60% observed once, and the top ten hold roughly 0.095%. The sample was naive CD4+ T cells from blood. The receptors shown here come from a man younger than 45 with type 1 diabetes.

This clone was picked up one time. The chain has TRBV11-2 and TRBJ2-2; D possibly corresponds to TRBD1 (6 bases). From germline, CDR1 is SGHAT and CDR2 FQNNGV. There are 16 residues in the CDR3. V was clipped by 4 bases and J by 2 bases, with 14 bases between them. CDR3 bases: TGTGCCAGCAGCTCTATTGACAGGCTAAACACCGGGGAGCTGTTTTTT. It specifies CASSSIDRLNTGELFF.

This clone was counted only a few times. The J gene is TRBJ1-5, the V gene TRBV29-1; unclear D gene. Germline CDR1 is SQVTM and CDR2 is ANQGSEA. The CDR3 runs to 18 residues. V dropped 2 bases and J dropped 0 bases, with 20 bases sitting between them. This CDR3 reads CSVEQSTRESHSNQPQHF. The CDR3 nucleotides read TGCAGCGTTGAACAATCTACAAGGGAGAGCCATAGCAATCAGCCCCAGCATTTT.

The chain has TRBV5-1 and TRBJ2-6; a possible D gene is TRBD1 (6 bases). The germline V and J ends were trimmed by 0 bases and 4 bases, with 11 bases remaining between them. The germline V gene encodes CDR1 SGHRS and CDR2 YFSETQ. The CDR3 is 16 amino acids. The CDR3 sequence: CASSLGDNPGANVLTF. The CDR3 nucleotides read TGCGCCAGCAGCTTGGGGGACAATCCAGGGGCCAACGTCCTGACTTTC.

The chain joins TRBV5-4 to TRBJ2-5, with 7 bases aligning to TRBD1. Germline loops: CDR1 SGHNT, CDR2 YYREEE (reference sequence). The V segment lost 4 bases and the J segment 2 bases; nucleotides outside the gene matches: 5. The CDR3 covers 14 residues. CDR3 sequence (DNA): TGTGCCAGCAGCCTAGGACAGGCACAAGAGACCCAGTACTTC. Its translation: CASSLGQAQETQYF. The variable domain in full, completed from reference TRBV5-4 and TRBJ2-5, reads ETGVTQSPTHLIKTRGQQVTLRCSSQSGHNTVSWYQQALGQGPQFIFQYYREEENGRGNFPPRFSGLQFPNYSSELNVNALELDDSALYLCASSLGQAQETQYFGPGTRLLVL.

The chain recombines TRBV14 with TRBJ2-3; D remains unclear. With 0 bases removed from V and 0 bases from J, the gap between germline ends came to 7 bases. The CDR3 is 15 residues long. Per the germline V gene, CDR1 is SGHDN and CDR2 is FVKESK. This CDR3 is CASSQDMISTDTQYF. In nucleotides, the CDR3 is TGTGCCAGCAGCCAAGATATGATTAGCACAGATACGCAGTATTTT.

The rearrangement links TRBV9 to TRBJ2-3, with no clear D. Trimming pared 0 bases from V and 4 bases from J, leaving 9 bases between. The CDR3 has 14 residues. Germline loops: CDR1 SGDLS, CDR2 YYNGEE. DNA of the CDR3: TGTGCCAGCAGCGTAGGAGTAGAAGCAGATACGCAGTATTTT. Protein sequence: CASSVGVEADTQYF. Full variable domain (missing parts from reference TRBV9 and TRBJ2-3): DSGVTQTPKHLITATGQRVTLRCSPRSGDLSVYWYQQSLDQGLQFLIQYYNGEERAKGNILERFSAQQFPDLHSELNLSSLELGDSALYFCASSVGVEADTQYFGPGTRLTVL.

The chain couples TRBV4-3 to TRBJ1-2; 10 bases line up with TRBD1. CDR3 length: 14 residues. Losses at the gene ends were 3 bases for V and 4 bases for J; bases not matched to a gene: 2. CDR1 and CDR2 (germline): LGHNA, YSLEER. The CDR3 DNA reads TGCGCCAGCAGCCAGAGGACAGGGGGCTATGGCTACACCTTC. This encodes CASSQRTGGYGYTF.

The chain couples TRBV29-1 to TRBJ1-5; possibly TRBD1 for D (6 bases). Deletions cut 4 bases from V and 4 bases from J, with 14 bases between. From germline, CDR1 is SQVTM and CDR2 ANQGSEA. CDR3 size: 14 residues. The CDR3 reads CSVAGRGGNQPQHF. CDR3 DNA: TGCAGCGTTGCCGGCAGGGGAGGAAATCAGCCCCAGCATTTT. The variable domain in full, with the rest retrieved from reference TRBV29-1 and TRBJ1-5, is SAVISQKPSRDICQRGTSLTIQCQVDSQVTMMFWYRQQPGQSLTLIATANQGSEATYESGFVIDKFPISRPNLTFSTLTVSNMSPEDSSIYLCSVAGRGGNQPQHFGDGTRLSIL.

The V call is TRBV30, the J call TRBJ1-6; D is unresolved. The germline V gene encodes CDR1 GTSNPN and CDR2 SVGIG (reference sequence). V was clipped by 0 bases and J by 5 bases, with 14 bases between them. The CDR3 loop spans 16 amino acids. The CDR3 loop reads CAWSVRGFWDNSPLHF. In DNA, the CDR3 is TGTGCCTGGAGTGTACGTGGGTTTTGGGATAATTCACCCCTCCACTTT. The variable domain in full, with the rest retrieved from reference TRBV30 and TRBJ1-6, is SQTIHQWPATLVQPVGSPLSLECTVEGTSNPNLYWYRQAAGRGLQLLFYSVGIGQISSEVPQNLSASRPQDRQFILSSKKLLLSDSGFYLCAWSVRGFWDNSPLHFGNGTRLTVT.

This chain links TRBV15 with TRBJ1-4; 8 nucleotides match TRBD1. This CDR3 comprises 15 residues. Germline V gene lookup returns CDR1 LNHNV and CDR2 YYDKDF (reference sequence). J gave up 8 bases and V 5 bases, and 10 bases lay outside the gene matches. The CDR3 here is CATSGSDRAWEKLFF. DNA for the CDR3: TGTGCCACCAGCGGCTCGGACAGGGCTTGGGAAAAACTGTTTTTT.

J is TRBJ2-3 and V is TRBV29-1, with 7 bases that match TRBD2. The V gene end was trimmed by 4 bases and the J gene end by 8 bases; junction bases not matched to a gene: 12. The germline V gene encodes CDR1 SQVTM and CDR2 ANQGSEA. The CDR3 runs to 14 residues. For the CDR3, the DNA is TGCAGCGTTGTTCGGGGGGATGGGGCAGCTACGCAGTATTTT. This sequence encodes CSVVRGDGAATQYF.

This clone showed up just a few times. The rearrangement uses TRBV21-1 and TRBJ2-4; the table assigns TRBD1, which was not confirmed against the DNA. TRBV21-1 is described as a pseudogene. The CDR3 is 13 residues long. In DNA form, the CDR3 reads TGTGCCAGCGCAGTGACAGGGGTAAACATTCAGTACTTC. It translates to CASAVTGVNIQYF.

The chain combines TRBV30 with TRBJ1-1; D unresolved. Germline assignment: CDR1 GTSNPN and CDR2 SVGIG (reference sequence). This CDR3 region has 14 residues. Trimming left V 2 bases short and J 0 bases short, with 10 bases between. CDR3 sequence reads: CAWSIHLMNTEAFF. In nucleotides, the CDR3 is TGTGCCTGGAGTATACACCTTATGAACACTGAAGCTTTCTTT.

CDR3 sequence reads: CSVELPAGADTQYF. The CDR3 coding sequence is TGCAGCGTTGAATTACCCGCGGGCGCAGATACGCAGTATTTT. The chain couples TRBV29-1 to TRBJ2-3; possible D gene TRBD2, 5 bases. This CDR3 region has 14 residues. V lost 2 bases to trimming and J lost 4 bases, with 13 bases between them. Germline V gene data show CDR1 as SQVTM and CDR2 as ANQGSEA.

CDR3 sequence (DNA): TGTGCCAGCAGTTCCCTTGACCCCTCGAGATCACCCCTCCACTTT. This codes for CASSSLDPSRSPLHF. The chain couples TRBV27 to TRBJ1-6, with D unclear. Trimming shortened V by 4 bases and J by 10 bases, and 17 bases separated the two germline ends. The CDR3 length is 15 residues. Per germline, CDR1 MNHEY and CDR2 SMNVEV (reference sequence).

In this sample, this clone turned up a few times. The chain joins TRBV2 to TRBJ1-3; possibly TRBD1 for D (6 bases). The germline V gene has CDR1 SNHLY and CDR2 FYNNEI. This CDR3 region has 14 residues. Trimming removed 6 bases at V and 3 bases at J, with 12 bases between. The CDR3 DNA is TGTGCCAGCAGAACAGGGTCGGATGGAAACACCATATATTTT. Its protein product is CASRTGSDGNTIYF. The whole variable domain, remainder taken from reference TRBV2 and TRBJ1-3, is EPEVTQTPSHQVTQMGQEVILRCVPISNHLYFYWYRQILGQKVEFLVSFYNNEISEKSEIFDDQFSVERPDGSNFTLKIRSTKLEDSAMYFCASRTGSDGNTIYFGEGSWLTVV.

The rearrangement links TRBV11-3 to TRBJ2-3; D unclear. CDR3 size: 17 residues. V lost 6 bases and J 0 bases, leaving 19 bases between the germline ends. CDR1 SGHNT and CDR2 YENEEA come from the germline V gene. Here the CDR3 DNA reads TGTGCCAGCAGTCGAAACGCATGGCCGACCAGCACAGATACGCAGTATTTT. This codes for CASSRNAWPTSTDTQYF.

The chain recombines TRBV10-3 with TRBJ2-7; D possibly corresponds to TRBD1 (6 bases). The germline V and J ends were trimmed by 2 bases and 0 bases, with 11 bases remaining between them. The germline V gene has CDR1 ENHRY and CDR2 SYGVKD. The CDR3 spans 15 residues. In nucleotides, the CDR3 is TGTGCCATCAGTGAGCATGCAGGGGACTCCTACGAGCAGTACTTC. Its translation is CAISEHAGDSYEQYF.

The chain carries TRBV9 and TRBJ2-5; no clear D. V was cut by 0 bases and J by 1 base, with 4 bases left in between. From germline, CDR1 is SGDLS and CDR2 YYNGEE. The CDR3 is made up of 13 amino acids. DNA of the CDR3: TGTGCCAGCAGCGTAGAGGTCCAAGAGACCCAGTACTTC. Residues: CASSVEVQETQYF.

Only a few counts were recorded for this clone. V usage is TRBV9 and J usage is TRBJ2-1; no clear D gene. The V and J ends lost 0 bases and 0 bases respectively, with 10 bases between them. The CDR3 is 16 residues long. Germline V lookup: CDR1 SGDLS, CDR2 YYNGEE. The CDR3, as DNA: TGTGCCAGCAGCGTAGGCAACTCCAACTCCTACAATGAGCAGTTCTTC. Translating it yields CASSVGNSNSYNEQFF. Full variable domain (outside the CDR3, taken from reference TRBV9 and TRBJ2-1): DSGVTQTPKHLITATGQRVTLRCSPRSGDLSVYWYQQSLDQGLQFLIQYYNGEERAKGNILERFSAQQFPDLHSELNLSSLELGDSALYFCASSVGNSNSYNEQFFGPGTRLTVL.

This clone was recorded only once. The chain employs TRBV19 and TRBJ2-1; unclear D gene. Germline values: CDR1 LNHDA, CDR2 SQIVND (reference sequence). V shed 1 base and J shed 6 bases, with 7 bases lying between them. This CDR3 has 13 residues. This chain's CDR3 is CASSIGQANEQFF. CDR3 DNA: TGTGCCAGTAGTATAGGGCAAGCCAATGAGCAGTTCTTC.

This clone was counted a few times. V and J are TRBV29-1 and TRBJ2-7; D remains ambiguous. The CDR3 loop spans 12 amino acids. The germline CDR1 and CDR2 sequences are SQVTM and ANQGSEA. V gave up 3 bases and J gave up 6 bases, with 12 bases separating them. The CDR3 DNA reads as TGCAGCGTTGACCTTCCGGGTGGCGAGCAGTACTTC. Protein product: CSVDLPGGEQYF.

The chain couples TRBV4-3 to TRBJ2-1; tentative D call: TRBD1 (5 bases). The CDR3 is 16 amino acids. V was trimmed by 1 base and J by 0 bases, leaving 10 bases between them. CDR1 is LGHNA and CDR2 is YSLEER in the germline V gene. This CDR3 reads CASSQGRESSYNEQFF. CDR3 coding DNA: TGCGCCAGCAGCCAAGGCAGGGAAAGCTCCTACAATGAGCAGTTCTTC.

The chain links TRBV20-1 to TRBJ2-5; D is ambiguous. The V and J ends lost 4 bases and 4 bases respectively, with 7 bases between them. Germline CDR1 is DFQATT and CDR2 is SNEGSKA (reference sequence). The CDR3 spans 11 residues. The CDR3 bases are TGCAGTGCTATGCTAGGAGAGACCCAGTACTTC. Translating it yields CSAMLGETQYF.

The CDR3, as DNA: TGTGCCTCCTCGCCCTCTAACTATGGCTACACCTTC. Its protein product is CASSPSNYGYTF. This chain connects TRBV30 to TRBJ1-2; D is unresolved. The CDR3 loop spans 12 amino acids. The germline CDR1 and CDR2 sequences are GTSNPN and SVGIG (reference sequence). Trimming shortened V by 7 bases and J by 0 bases, and 9 bases separated the two germline ends.

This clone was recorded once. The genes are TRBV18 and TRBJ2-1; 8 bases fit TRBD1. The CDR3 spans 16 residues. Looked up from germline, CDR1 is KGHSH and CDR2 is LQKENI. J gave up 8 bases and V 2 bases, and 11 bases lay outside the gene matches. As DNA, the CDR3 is TGTGCCAGCTCACCATGGGACAGGAGGGCTGCAGATGAGCAGTTCTTC. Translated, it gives CASSPWDRRAADEQFF.

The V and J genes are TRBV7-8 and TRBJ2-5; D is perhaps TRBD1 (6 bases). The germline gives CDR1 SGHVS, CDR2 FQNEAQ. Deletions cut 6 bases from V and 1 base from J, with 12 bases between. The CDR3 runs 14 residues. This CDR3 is CASRDRVPQETQYF. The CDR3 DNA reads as TGTGCCAGCAGGGACAGAGTTCCCCAAGAGACCCAGTACTTC.

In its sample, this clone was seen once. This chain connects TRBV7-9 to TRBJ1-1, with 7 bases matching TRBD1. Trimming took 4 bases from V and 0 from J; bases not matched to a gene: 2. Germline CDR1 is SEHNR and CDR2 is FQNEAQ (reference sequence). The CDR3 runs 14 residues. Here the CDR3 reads CASSYGTVNTEAFF. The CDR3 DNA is TGTGCCAGCAGCTACGGGACAGTGAACACTGAAGCTTTCTTT.

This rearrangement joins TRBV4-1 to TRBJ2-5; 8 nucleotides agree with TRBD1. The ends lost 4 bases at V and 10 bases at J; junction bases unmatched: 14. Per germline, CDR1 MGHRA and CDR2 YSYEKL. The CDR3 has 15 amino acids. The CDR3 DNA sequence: TGCGCCAGCAGCCCCGGGACAGGCTCGTTGGTGGGCCAGTACTTC. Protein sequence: CASSPGTGSLVGQYF.